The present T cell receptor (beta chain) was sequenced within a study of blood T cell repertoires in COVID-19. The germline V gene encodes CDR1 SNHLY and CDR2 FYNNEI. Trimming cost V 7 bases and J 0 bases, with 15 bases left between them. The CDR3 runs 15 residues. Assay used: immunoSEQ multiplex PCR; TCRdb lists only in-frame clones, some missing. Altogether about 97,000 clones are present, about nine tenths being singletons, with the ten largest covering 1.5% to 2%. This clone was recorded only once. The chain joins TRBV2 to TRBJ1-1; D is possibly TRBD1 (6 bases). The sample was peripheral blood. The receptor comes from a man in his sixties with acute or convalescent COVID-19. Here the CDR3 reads CASNTQGGLNTEAFF. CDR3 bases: TGTGCCAGCAATACACAGGGCGGGCTGAACACTGAAGCTTTCTTT.